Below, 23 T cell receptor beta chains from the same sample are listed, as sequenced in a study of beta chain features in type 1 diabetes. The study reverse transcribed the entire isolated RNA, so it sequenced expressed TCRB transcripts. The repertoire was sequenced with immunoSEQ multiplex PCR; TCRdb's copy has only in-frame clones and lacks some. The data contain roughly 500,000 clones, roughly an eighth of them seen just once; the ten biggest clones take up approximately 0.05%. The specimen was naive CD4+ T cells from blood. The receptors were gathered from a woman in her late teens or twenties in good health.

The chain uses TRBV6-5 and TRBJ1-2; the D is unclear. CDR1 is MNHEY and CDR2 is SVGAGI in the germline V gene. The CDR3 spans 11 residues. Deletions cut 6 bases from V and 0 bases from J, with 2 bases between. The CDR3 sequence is CASRTNYGYTF. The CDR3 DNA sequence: TGTGCCAGCAGGACTAACTATGGCTACACCTTC.

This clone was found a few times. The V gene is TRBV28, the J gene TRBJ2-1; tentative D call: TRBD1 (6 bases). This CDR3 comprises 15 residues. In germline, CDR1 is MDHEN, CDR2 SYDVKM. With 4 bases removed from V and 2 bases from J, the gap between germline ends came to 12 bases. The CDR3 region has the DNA TGTGCCAGCAGTTACAGGGTCGGTCCCTACAATGAGCAGTTCTTC. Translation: CASSYRVGPYNEQFF.

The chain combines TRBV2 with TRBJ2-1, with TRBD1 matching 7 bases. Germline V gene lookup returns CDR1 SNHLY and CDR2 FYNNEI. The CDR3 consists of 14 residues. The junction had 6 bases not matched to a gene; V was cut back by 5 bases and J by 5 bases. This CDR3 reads CASSRQGRDNEQFF. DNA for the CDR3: TGTGCCAGCAGTCGACAGGGCAGGGACAATGAGCAGTTCTTC. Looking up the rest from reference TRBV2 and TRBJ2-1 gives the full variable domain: EPEVTQTPSHQVTQMGQEVILRCVPISNHLYFYWYRQILGQKVEFLVSFYNNEISEKSEIFDDQFSVERPDGSNFTLKIRSTKLEDSAMYFCASSRQGRDNEQFFGPGTRLTVL.

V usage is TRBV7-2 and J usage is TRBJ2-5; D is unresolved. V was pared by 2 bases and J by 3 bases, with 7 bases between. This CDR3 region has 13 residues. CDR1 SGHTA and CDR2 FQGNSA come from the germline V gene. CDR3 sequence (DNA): TGTGCCAGCAGCTTATTCAGAAAAGAGACCCAGTACTTC. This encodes CASSLFRKETQYF.

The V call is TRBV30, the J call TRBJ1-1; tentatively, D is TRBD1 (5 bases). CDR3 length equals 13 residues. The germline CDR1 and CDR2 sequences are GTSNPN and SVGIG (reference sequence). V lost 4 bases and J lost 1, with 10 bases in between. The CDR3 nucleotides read TGTGCCTGGACGGGACGGTGGAACACTGAAGCTTTCTTT. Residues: CAWTGRWNTEAFF.

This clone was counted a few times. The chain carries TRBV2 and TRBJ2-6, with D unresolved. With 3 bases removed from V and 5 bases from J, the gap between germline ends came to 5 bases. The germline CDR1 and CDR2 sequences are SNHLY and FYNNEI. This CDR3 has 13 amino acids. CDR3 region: CASSEGWANVLTF. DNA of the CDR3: TGTGCCAGCAGTGAGGGCTGGGCCAACGTCCTGACTTTC.

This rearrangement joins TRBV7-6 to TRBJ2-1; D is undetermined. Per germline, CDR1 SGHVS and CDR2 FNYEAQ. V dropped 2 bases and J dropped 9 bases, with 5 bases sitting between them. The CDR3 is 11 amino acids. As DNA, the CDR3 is TGTGCCAGCAGCTTAAGGGCTGAGCAGTTCTTC. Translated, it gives CASSLRAEQFF. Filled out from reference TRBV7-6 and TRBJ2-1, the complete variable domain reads GAGVSQSPRYKVTKRGQDVALRCDPISGHVSLYWYRQALGQGPEFLTYFNYEAQQDKSGLPNDRFSAERPEGSISTLTIQRTEQRDSAMYRCASSLRAEQFFGPGTRLTVL.

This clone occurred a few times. CDR3 nucleotide sequence: TGTGCCAGCAGCTTGGGCCCTAGGGACAGGGGTCACAATGAGCAGTTCTTC. Protein product: CASSLGPRDRGHNEQFF. J is TRBJ2-1 and V is TRBV5-6, with 10 bases that match TRBD1. The CDR3 loop spans 17 amino acids. In germline, CDR1 is SGHDT, CDR2 YYEEEE. Trimming removed 0 bases from V and 5 bases from J; junction bases left unmatched: 8.

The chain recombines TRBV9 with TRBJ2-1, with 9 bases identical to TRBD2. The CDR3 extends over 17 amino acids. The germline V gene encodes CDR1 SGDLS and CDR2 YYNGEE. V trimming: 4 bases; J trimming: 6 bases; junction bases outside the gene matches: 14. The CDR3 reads CASSYIPLAGKGNEQFF. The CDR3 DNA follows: TGTGCCAGCAGCTATATACCCCTAGCGGGGAAGGGCAATGAGCAGTTCTTC.

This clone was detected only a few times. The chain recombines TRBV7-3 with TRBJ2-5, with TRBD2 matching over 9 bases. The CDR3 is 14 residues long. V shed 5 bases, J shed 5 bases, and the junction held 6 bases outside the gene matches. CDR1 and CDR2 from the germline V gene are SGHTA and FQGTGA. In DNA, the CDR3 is TGTGCCAGCAGCATTAGCGGGAGTGGGGAGACCCAGTACTTC. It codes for CASSISGSGETQYF.

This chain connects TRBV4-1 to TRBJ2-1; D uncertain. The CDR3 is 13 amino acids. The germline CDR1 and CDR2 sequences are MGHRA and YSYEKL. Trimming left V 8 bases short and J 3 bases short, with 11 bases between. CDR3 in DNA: TGCGCCAGCCGGGCCTTGGACTACAATGAGCAGTTCTTC. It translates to CASRALDYNEQFF.

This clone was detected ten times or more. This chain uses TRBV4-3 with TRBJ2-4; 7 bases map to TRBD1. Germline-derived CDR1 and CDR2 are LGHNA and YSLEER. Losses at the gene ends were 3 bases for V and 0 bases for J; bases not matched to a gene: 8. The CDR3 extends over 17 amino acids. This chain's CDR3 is CASSQMRQGVAKNIQYF. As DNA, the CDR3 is TGCGCCAGCAGCCAGATGCGGCAGGGGGTAGCCAAAAACATTCAGTACTTC.

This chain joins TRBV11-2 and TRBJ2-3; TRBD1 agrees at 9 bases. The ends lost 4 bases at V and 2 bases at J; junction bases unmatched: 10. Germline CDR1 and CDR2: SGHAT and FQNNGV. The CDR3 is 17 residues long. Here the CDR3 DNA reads TGTGCCAGCAGCTATGTTACCGGGACAGGGAACACAGATACGCAGTATTTT. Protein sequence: CASSYVTGTGNTDTQYF.

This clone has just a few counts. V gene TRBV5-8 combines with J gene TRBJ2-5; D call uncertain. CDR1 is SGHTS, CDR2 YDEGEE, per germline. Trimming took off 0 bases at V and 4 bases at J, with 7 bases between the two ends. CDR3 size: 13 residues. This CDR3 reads CASSLDLGETQYF. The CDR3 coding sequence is TGTGCCAGCAGCTTGGACCTGGGAGAGACCCAGTACTTC.

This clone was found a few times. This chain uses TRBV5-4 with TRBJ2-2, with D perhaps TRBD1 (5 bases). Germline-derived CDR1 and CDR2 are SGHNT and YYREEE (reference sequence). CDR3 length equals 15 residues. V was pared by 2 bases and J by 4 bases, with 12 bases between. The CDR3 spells CASSFPDRATGELFF. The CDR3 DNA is TGTGCCAGCAGCTTTCCAGACAGAGCCACCGGGGAGCTGTTTTTT.

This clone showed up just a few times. CDR3: CATQDRGHGTGELFF. In nucleotides, the CDR3 is TGTGCCACCCAGGACAGGGGACATGGCACCGGGGAGCTGTTTTTT. The chain combines TRBV19 with TRBJ2-2; 9 nucleotides line up with TRBD1. Germline V gene data show CDR1 as LNHDA and CDR2 as SQIVND (reference sequence). The trim removed 10 bases at V and 4 bases at J, leaving 10 bases unmatched. This CDR3 comprises 15 residues. The full variable domain, with the rest looked up from reference TRBV19 and TRBJ2-2, is DGGITQSPKYLFRKEGQNVTLSCEQNLNHDAMYWYRQDPGQGLRLIYYSQIVNDFQKGDIAEGYSVSREKKESFPLTVTSAQKNPTAFYLCATQDRGHGTGELFFGEGSRLTVL.

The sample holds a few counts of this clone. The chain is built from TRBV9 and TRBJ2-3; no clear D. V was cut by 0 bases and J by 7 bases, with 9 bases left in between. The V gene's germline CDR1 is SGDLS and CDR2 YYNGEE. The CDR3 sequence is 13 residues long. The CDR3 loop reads CASSVGPGHTQYF. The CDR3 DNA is TGTGCCAGCAGCGTAGGCCCTGGGCATACGCAGTATTTT.

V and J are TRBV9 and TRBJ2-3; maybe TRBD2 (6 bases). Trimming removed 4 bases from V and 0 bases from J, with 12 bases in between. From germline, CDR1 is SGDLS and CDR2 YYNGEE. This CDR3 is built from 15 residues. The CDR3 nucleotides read TGTGCCAGCAGCAGATCCGGGGGTAGCACAGATACGCAGTATTTT. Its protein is CASSRSGGSTDTQYF.

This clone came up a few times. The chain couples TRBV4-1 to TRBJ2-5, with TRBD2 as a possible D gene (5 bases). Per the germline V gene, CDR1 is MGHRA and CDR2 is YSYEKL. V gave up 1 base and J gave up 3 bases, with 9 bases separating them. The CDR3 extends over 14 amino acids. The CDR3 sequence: CASSQGGSEETQYF. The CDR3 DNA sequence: TGCGCCAGCAGCCAAGGTGGTAGCGAAGAGACCCAGTACTTC.

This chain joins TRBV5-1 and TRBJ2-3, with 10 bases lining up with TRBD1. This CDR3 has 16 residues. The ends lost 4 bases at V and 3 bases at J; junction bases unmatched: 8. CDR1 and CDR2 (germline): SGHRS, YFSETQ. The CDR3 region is CASSLRDRGTTDTQYF. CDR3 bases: TGCGCCAGCAGCCTCCGGGACAGGGGTACTACAGATACGCAGTATTTT.

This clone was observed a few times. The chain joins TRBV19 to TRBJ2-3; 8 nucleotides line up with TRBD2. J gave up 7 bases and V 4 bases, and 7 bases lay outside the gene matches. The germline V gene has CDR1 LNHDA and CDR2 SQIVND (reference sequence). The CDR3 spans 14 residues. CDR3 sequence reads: CASSSPGGPNTQYF. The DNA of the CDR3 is TGTGCCAGTAGTAGCCCGGGAGGGCCAAATACGCAGTATTTT.

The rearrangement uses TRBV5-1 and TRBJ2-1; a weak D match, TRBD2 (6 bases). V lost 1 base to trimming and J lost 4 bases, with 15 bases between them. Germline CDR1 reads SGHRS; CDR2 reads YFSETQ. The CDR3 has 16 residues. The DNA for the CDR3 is TGCGCCAGCAGCTTGTGGCGGGACGGCGGATACAATGAGCAGTTCTTC. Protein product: CASSLWRDGGYNEQFF.

The CDR3 is CASRKDYLEAFF. The CDR3 DNA is TGTGCCAGCAGAAAGGACTACTTGGAAGCTTTCTTT. The chain uses TRBV6-1 and TRBJ1-1, with unresolved D. CDR3 length equals 12 residues. V was cut by 6 bases and J by 8 bases, with 13 bases left in between. From germline, CDR1 is MNHNS and CDR2 SASEGT.